This T cell receptor (beta chain) comes out of a study of beta chain features in type 1 diabetes. The CDR3 length is 10 residues. Trimming removed 4 bases from V and 9 bases from J, with 9 bases in between. Germline V gene sequence: CDR1 GTSNPN, CDR2 SVGIG (reference sequence). Findings of the study overall: Within the patient group, naive, central memory and Treg TCRB repertoires appeared more similar to each other than within healthy donors. Insertions at VDJ junctions were less frequent in type 1 diabetes patients. These patients also deleted more nucleotides at the same junctions.

This clone appeared a few times. Its antigen remains unknown. Expressed TCRB transcripts were sequenced because the entire RNA isolate underwent reverse transcription. The protocol was immunoSEQ multiplex PCR, while the TCRdb copy is restricted to in-frame clones and leaves out a portion. The sample records 250,000 to 400,000 clones, approximately 15% being singletons. Sequencing was carried out using central memory CD4+ T cells from blood. The receptor comes from a man in his thirties or forties in good health. V and J are TRBV30 and TRBJ1-1; the D is unclear. CDR3 DNA: TGTGCCTGGAAGCGGGGAAAAGCTTTCTTT. Translation gives CAWKRGKAFF.